Listed below are T cell receptor beta chains from one sample, sequenced in a study of cytomegalovirus exposure and HLA in healthy donors. TCRdb's table, derived via immunoSEQ multiplex PCR, lists solely in-frame clones and lacks some. The sample records 150,000 to 200,000 clones, around 83% being singletons. Specimen: PBMCs. Receptors originate from a man aged 50-59 years in good health and CMV-seropositive. Each CDR3 is given with its conserved first and last residue. The D gene is left open where the match is weak. Only part of the rows carry a size: once, few, many, or a class if the clone is expanded.

J: TRBJ2-5
D: TRBD1
size: NA
V: TRBV7-3
CDR3: CASSSRGRETQYF
DNA: TGTGCCAGCAGCTCAAGGGGGCGAGAGACCCAGTACTTC

J: TRBJ1-4
D: TRBD1
size: NA
V: TRBV5-1
CDR3: CASRTGQGGREKLFF
DNA: TGCGCCAGCAGGACCGGACAGGGGGGACGCGAAAAACTGTTTTTT

J: TRBJ1-5
D: NA
size: NA
V: TRBV27
CDR3: CASSLMGSNQPQHF
DNA: TGTGCCAGCAGTTTAATGGGCAGTAATCAGCCCCAGCATTTT

J: TRBJ2-7
D: NA
size: NA
V: TRBV7-2
CDR3: CASSPGSEQYF
DNA: TGTGCCAGCAGCCCGGGAAGCGAGCAGTACTTC

J: TRBJ2-7
D: NA
size: once
V: TRBV5-6
CDR3: CASSLQGSYEQYF
DNA: TGTGCCAGCAGCTTGCAGGGGTCCTACGAGCAGTACTTC

J: TRBJ2-7
D: TRBD1
size: NA
V: TRBV6-5
CDR3: CASSTTGIAYGQYF
DNA: TGTGCCAGCAGCACGACAGGGATAGCCTACGGGCAGTACTTC

J: TRBJ2-3
D: TRBD2
size: once
V: TRBV27
CDR3: CASRGLAGGTDTQYF
DNA: TGTGCCAGCAGGGGACTAGCGGGGGGCACAGATACGCAGTATTTT

J: TRBJ2-1
D: TRBD1
size: NA
V: TRBV13
CDR3: CASSLSGQGGTNEQFF
DNA: TGTGCCAGCAGCCTATCGGGACAGGGGGGAACCAATGAGCAGTTCTTC

J: TRBJ1-2
D: NA
size: NA
V: TRBV10-3
CDR3: CAISESAGYNYGYTF
DNA: TGTGCCATCAGTGAGTCGGCAGGGTACAATTATGGCTACACCTTC

J: TRBJ2-1
D: TRBD1
size: NA
V: TRBV11-2
CDR3: CASSSSTGVNEQFF
DNA: TGTGCCAGCAGCTCATCCACAGGGGTCAATGAGCAGTTCTTC

J: TRBJ2-3
D: TRBD1
size: NA
V: TRBV14
CDR3: CASSLRTGLKADTQYF
DNA: TGTGCCAGCAGCCTTCGGACAGGGCTAAAGGCAGATACGCAGTATTTT

J: TRBJ1-5
D: NA
size: NA
V: TRBV28
CDR3: CASSLQGSRRQPQHF
DNA: TGTGCCAGCAGTTTACAGGGTAGTAGGAGACAGCCCCAGCATTTT

J: TRBJ2-5
D: NA
size: NA
V: TRBV5-6
CDR3: CASSTGTTAQETQYF
DNA: TGTGCCAGCAGCACCGGGACAACCGCTCAAGAGACCCAGTACTTC

J: TRBJ2-2
D: NA
size: NA
V: TRBV27
CDR3: CASSLRRNTGELFF
DNA: TGTGCCAGCAGCCTAAGGAGGAACACCGGGGAGCTGTTTTTT

J: TRBJ2-7
D: NA
size: NA
V: TRBV27
CDR3: CASSLGGLTSYEQYF
DNA: TGTGCCAGCAGTTTGGGCGGACTCACTTCCTACGAGCAGTACTTC

J: TRBJ1-3
D: NA
size: NA
V: TRBV30
CDR3: CAWSVAGVGNTIYF
DNA: TGTGCCTGGAGTGTCGCAGGGGTAGGAAACACCATATATTTT

J: TRBJ1-6
D: TRBD1
size: NA
V: TRBV5-1
CDR3: CASNPTAGTGYSPLHF
DNA: TGCGCCAGCAACCCCACCGCCGGGACAGGTTATTCACCCCTCCACTTT

J: TRBJ2-5
D: NA
size: NA
V: TRBV28
CDR3: CASSSSSGIRETQYF
DNA: TGTGCCAGCAGTTCTTCCTCCGGGATCCGAGAGACCCAGTACTTC

J: TRBJ1-6
D: NA
size: NA
V: TRBV4-2
CDR3: CASSQDHPPSSYNSPLHF
DNA: TGTGCCAGCAGCCAAGATCACCCCCCGAGTTCCTATAATTCACCCCTCCACTTT

J: TRBJ1-6
D: NA
size: NA
V: TRBV19
CDR3: CASTERESYNSPLHF
DNA: TGTGCCAGTACGGAGCGGGAGAGCTATAATTCACCCCTCCACTTT

J: TRBJ2-7
D: TRBD1
size: NA
V: TRBV10-3
CDR3: CAITSTGLTYEQYF
DNA: TGTGCCATCACCTCGACAGGGCTCACCTACGAGCAGTACTTC

J: TRBJ2-5
D: TRBD2
size: NA
V: TRBV19
CDR3: CASSTLGLANKETQYF
DNA: TGTGCCAGTAGTACACTGGGACTAGCGAACAAAGAGACCCAGTACTTC

J: TRBJ2-7
D: TRBD1
size: NA
V: TRBV5-8
CDR3: CASSTGQGVATYEQYF
DNA: TGTGCCAGCAGCACGGGACAGGGGGTTGCCACCTACGAGCAGTACTTC

J: TRBJ1-6
D: TRBD1
size: NA
V: TRBV10-3
CDR3: CAISETRTETGYSPLHF
DNA: TGTGCCATCAGTGAGACAAGAACCGAGACAGGGTATTCACCCCTCCACTTT

J: TRBJ1-1
D: NA
size: NA
V: TRBV4-1
CDR3: CASSPHRLLNTEAFF
DNA: TGCGCCAGCAGCCCCCATCGACTTCTAAACACTGAAGCTTTCTTT

J: TRBJ2-5
D: TRBD2
size: NA
V: TRBV9
CDR3: CASSVASGGVWETQYF
DNA: TGTGCCAGCAGCGTAGCTTCGGGGGGGGTGTGGGAGACCCAGTACTTC

J: TRBJ2-7
D: TRBD2
size: NA
V: TRBV11-1
CDR3: CASSLRGGGDSYEQYF
DNA: TGTGCCAGCAGCTTAAGGGGCGGGGGAGACTCCTACGAGCAGTACTTC

J: TRBJ2-3
D: TRBD2
size: NA
V: TRBV27
CDR3: CASSGLAIDTQYF
DNA: TGTGCCAGCAGCGGACTAGCTATAGATACGCAGTATTTT

J: TRBJ2-7
D: TRBD2
size: NA
V: TRBV27
CDR3: CASVLAGGAYEQYF
DNA: TGTGCCAGCGTCTTAGCGGGAGGTGCCTACGAGCAGTACTTC

J: TRBJ1-6
D: NA
size: NA
V: TRBV7-2
CDR3: CASSSSLAGGVNSPLHF
DNA: TGTGCCAGCAGCTCCAGTTTGGCGGGAGGGGTTAATTCACCCCTCCACTTT

J: TRBJ2-3
D: TRBD2
size: NA
V: TRBV9
CDR3: CASSVGTSGGGQYF
DNA: TGTGCCAGCAGCGTAGGGACTAGCGGGGGGGGGCAGTATTTT

J: TRBJ2-4
D: NA
size: NA
V: TRBV6-1
CDR3: CASSPGDLAKNIQYF
DNA: TGTGCCAGCAGTCCAGGGGATCTAGCCAAAAACATTCAGTACTTC

J: TRBJ1-6
D: NA
size: few
V: TRBV6-1
CDR3: CASSEGTYEGISPLHF
DNA: TGTGCCAGCAGTGAAGGGACTTATGAAGGTATTTCACCCCTCCACTTT

J: TRBJ1-3
D: NA
size: few
V: TRBV28
CDR3: CASRLGGGNTIYF
DNA: TGTGCCAGCAGGTTGGGGGGTGGAAACACCATATATTTT

J: TRBJ2-1
D: NA
size: NA
V: TRBV20-1
CDR3: CSPTAGNEQFF
DNA: TGCAGTCCCACGGCGGGGAATGAGCAGTTCTTC

J: TRBJ2-7
D: TRBD2
size: NA
V: TRBV29-1
CDR3: CSVLVRGAIGSYEQYF
DNA: TGCAGCGTATTGGTGCGGGGGGCTATTGGCTCCTACGAGCAGTACTTC

J: TRBJ1-6
D: TRBD1
size: few
V: TRBV29-1
CDR3: CSVGPRDRVNSPLHF
DNA: TGCAGCGTTGGACCCCGGGACAGGGTCAATTCACCCCTCCACTTT

J: TRBJ1-1
D: NA
size: once
V: TRBV10-3
CDR3: CAIRGQGSSTEAFF
DNA: TGTGCCATCAGGGGCCAGGGGTCGAGCACTGAAGCTTTCTTT

J: TRBJ1-4
D: NA
size: NA
V: TRBV11-2
CDR3: CASSLGGGIEKLFF
DNA: TGTGCCAGCAGCCTGGGGGGGGGCATTGAAAAACTGTTTTTT

J: TRBJ2-7
D: NA
size: NA
V: TRBV5-1
CDR3: CASSLEVGGGEQYF
DNA: TGCGCCAGCAGCTTGGAAGTTGGGGGCGGGGAGCAGTACTTC

J: TRBJ2-1
D: NA
size: NA
V: TRBV4-2
CDR3: CASSQDVVSSYNEQFF
DNA: TGTGCCAGCAGCCAAGACGTGGTGAGCTCCTACAATGAGCAGTTCTTC

J: TRBJ1-1
D: NA
size: NA
V: TRBV6-1
CDR3: CASSKAADTEAFF
DNA: TGTGCCAGCAGCAAGGCCGCGGACACTGAAGCTTTCTTT

J: TRBJ2-7
D: NA
size: NA
V: TRBV5-1
CDR3: CASSYTGQTYEQYF
DNA: TGCGCCAGCAGTTATACAGGCCAAACCTACGAGCAGTACTTC

J: TRBJ2-3
D: NA
size: few
V: TRBV5-1
CDR3: CASSRLTGGADTQYF
DNA: TGCGCCAGCAGCCGGCTGACTGGAGGGGCAGATACGCAGTATTTT

J: TRBJ2-3
D: TRBD1
size: NA
V: TRBV5-1
CDR3: CASSPGTGSDTQYF
DNA: TGCGCCAGCAGCCCCGGGACAGGGTCGGATACGCAGTATTTT

J: TRBJ1-5
D: NA
size: NA
V: TRBV7-9
CDR3: CASSLVEKGDQPQHF
DNA: TGTGCCAGCAGCTTAGTGGAGAAAGGGGATCAGCCCCAGCATTTT

J: TRBJ1-6
D: TRBD1
size: NA
V: TRBV11-2
CDR3: CASSSQPLTGGSPLHF
DNA: TGTGCCAGCAGCTCCCAACCTTTGACAGGGGGTTCACCCCTCCACTTT

J: TRBJ2-2
D: TRBD1
size: NA
V: TRBV6-4
CDR3: CASSDGTANTGELFF
DNA: TGTGCCAGCAGTGACGGGACAGCGAACACCGGGGAGCTGTTTTTT

J: TRBJ1-6
D: TRBD1
size: NA
V: TRBV2
CDR3: CASSEWTGVTYNSPLHF
DNA: TGTGCCAGCAGTGAATGGACAGGGGTAACCTATAATTCACCCCTCCACTTT

J: TRBJ1-1
D: NA
size: NA
V: TRBV30
CDR3: CAWSQGSTEAFF
DNA: TGTGCCTGGAGCCAGGGGAGCACTGAAGCTTTCTTT

J: TRBJ2-2
D: NA
size: few
V: TRBV5-6
CDR3: CASSFRAGELFF
DNA: TGTGCCAGCAGCTTCAGGGCCGGGGAGCTGTTTTTT

J: TRBJ1-6
D: NA
size: NA
V: TRBV19
CDR3: CASSIVTASNSPLHF
DNA: TGTGCCAGTAGTATCGTTACAGCCTCTAATTCACCCCTCCACTTT

J: TRBJ1-5
D: NA
size: few
V: TRBV6-1
CDR3: CASSEARQNSNQPQHF
DNA: TGTGCCAGCAGTGAAGCGCGGCAGAATAGCAATCAGCCCCAGCATTTT

J: TRBJ2-7
D: TRBD1
size: NA
V: TRBV4-2
CDR3: CASSLYPGTAYEQYF
DNA: TGTGCCAGCAGCCTGTACCCCGGGACAGCTTACGAGCAGTACTTC